The following is a T cell receptor (beta chain) sequence with its context. CDR3 length: 16 amino acids. J was trimmed by 5 bases and V by 3 bases; bases with no gene match: 8. The germline CDR1 and CDR2 sequences are MNHEY and SMNVEV (reference sequence). The sample originates from a study of blood T cell repertoires in COVID-19. Looking at the study overall: The study drew acute and convalescent COVID-19 samples from the United States, Italy and Spain.

In the authors' workflow: For nucleated cells, counts were estimated from reference gene primer amplification. Here immunoSEQ multiplex PCR was the method, and the copy in TCRdb shows in-frame clones only, minus some. V and J calls and clone size are those listed in that table; D and trimming were worked out from the DNA. The sample lists more than 95,000 clones, 65% to 90% occurring once. The TCR originated in a man older than 75 with acute or convalescent COVID-19. The chain carries TRBV27 and TRBJ2-7; 12 bases align to TRBD1. The source material was peripheral blood. CDR3 bases: TGTGCCAGCAGTTTCCGGGACAGGGGGCGAGAAGACGAGCAGTACTTC. Encoded protein: CASSFRDRGREDEQYF.